Included here is one TCR beta chain sequence, with context. Germline and junction disagree at one end, which may indicate a read error. This sample stems from a study of siplizumab effects on memory and regulatory T cells. CDR1 is SSHAT, CDR2 FNYEAQ, per germline (reference sequence). There are 13 residues in the CDR3. About 100,000 TCR templates underwent assay in each sample. Repertoires were generated with immunoSEQ multiplex PCR, while TCRdb's copy carries only in-frame clones and drops some. This sample has about 56,000 clones, with around 97% found just once. Sequenced sample: naive CD8+ T cells sorted from blood. This receptor was taken from a human donor in good health. The J gene is TRBJ2-2, the V gene TRBV7-7; D gene ambiguous. The CDR3 DNA follows: TGTGCTAGCAGCTTATCAAGGACCGGGGAGCTGTTTTTT. Its protein product is CASSLSRTGELFF.